This T cell receptor (beta chain) emerged from a study of blood T cell repertoires in COVID-19. Across the whole study: COVID-19 samples, acute and convalescent, were from the United States, Italy and Spain.

The data were produced by immunoSEQ multiplex PCR, yet TCRdb's version contains in-frame clones alone and is incomplete. The sample records fewer than 200,000 clones, around nine tenths being singletons. This CDR3 spans 13 amino acids. V dropped 1 base and J dropped 3; count of bases not matched to a gene: 1. CDR1 is SGHRS, CDR2 YFSETQ, per germline. The clonotype was recovered from a man between 35 and 55 years old with active or convalescent COVID-19. The specimen sequenced was peripheral blood. The chain recombines TRBV5-1 with TRBJ2-7; TRBD1 matches 7 bases. CDR3 region: CASSLTGVYEQYF. CDR3 DNA sequence: TGCGCCAGCAGCTTGACAGGGGTCTACGAGCAGTACTTC.